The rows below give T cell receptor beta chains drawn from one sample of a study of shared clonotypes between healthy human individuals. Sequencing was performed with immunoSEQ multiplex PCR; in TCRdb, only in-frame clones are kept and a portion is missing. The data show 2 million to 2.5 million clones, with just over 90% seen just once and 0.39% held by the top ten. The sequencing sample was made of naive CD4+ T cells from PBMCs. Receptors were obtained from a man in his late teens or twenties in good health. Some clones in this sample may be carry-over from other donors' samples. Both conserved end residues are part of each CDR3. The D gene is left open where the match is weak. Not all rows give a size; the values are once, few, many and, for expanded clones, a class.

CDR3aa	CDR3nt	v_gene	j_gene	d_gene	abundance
CASSPAEGIMNTEAFF	TGTGCCAGCTCACCCGCGGAGGGGATCATGAACACTGAAGCTTTCTTT	TRBV18	TRBJ1-1	-	-
CASSLNRQDQPQHF	TGTGCCAGCAGCTTAAATCGACAAGATCAGCCCCAGCATTTT	TRBV7-9	TRBJ1-5	-	-
CASTRTGDTEAFF	TGTGCCAGCACCAGGACAGGGGACACTGAAGCTTTCTTT	TRBV27	TRBJ1-1	TRBD1	-
CASSLEGLAGVGETQYF	TGTGCCAGCAGCTTGGAGGGTCTAGCGGGAGTTGGGGAGACCCAGTACTTC	TRBV5-4	TRBJ2-5	TRBD2	-
CAISESRDEQYF	TGTGCCATCAGTGAGTCACGCGATGAGCAGTACTTC	TRBV10-3	TRBJ2-7	-	-
CASSLLGQGWNGYTF	TGTGCCAGCAGTTTGTTAGGACAGGGTTGGAATGGCTACACCTTC	TRBV28	TRBJ1-2	TRBD1	-
CASSPGSANTEAFF	TGTGCCAGCAGTCCCGGGTCGGCGAACACTGAAGCTTTCTTT	TRBV7-3	TRBJ1-1	-	-
CATGPGLINEKLFF	TGTGCCACTGGGCCGGGACTGATTAATGAAAAACTGTTTTTT	TRBV10-3	TRBJ1-4	-	once
CASSSRGAGGPYNEQFF	TGTGCCAGCAGCTCCCGCGGGGCGGGAGGGCCCTACAATGAGCAGTTCTTC	TRBV11-2	TRBJ2-1	TRBD2	-
CSVRGTGNTEAFF	TGCAGCGTTCGAGGGACAGGGAACACTGAAGCTTTCTTT	TRBV29-1	TRBJ1-1	TRBD1	-
CASRSRGGDYGYTF	TGTGCCAGTAGATCGAGAGGGGGTGACTATGGCTACACCTTC	TRBV19	TRBJ1-2	-	few
CASSPRGGSYNEQFF	TGTGCCAGCAGTCCCCGGGGCGGCTCCTACAATGAGCAGTTCTTC	TRBV6-1	TRBJ2-1	-	-
CASSGQGHYGYTF	TGCGCCAGCAGCGGACAGGGGCACTATGGCTACACCTTC	TRBV5-1	TRBJ1-2	TRBD1	-
CASSPLLAENTGELFF	TGTGCCAGCTCACCGCTACTAGCGGAGAACACCGGGGAGCTGTTTTTT	TRBV18	TRBJ2-2	TRBD2	-
CASSRSRGNQPQHF	TGTGCCAGCAGCCGAAGCAGGGGAAACCAGCCCCAGCATTTT	TRBV13	TRBJ1-5	-	-
CASSPRTSVNGGYF	TGTGCCAGCAGTCCCCGGACTAGCGTAAACGGGGGGTATTTT	TRBV2	TRBJ2-3	TRBD2	-
CAWSDNGELFF	TGTGCCTGGAGTGATAACGGGGAGCTGTTTTTT	TRBV30	TRBJ2-2	-	-
CASSLRQGSYEQYF	TGTGCCAGTAGTCTCAGACAGGGGAGCTACGAGCAGTACTTC	TRBV19	TRBJ2-7	TRBD1	-
CASSSWGEQYF	TGTGCCAGCAGCTCCTGGGGGGAGCAGTACTTC	TRBV11-2	TRBJ2-7	-	-
CASSYSGGGYHTQYF	TGTGCCAGCAGTTACTCCGGGGGGGGGTACCATACGCAGTATTTT	TRBV6-5	TRBJ2-3	TRBD2	-
CASAKDREYNEQFF	TGCGCCAGCGCCAAGGACAGGGAGTACAATGAGCAGTTCTTC	TRBV5-1	TRBJ2-1	TRBD1	-
CASSSPGAPSGSEDTQYF	TGTGCCAGCAGCTCCCCCGGGGCCCCTAGCGGGAGTGAAGATACGCAGTATTTT	TRBV28	TRBJ2-3	TRBD2	-
CAWSAGTVYEQYF	TGTGCCTGGAGTGCAGGGACAGTCTACGAGCAGTACTTC	TRBV30	TRBJ2-7	TRBD1	-
CASSLRGQVNTEAFF	TGTGCCAGCAGTTTACGGGGACAGGTGAACACTGAAGCTTTCTTT	TRBV28	TRBJ1-1	TRBD1	-
CASSQEGGRADTQYF	TGCGCCAGCAGCCAAGAGGGCGGGAGGGCAGATACGCAGTATTTT	TRBV4-3	TRBJ2-3	TRBD2	few
CASSSPNTDSFYYEQYF	TGTGCCAGCAGCTCCCCTAATACAGACTCCTTTTACTACGAGCAGTACTTC	TRBV11-3	TRBJ2-7	-	-
CASSLARRFTDTQYF	TGTGCCAGCAGCTTAGCGAGGAGATTCACAGATACGCAGTATTTT	TRBV13	TRBJ2-3	-	-
CASSFTGTGSFPEQYF	TGTGCCAGCAGCTTCACTGGGACAGGGTCGTTCCCCGAGCAGTACTTC	TRBV7-2	TRBJ2-7	TRBD1	-
CASSQNWDTYHYGYTF	TGCGCCAGCAGTCAAAATTGGGACACCTATCACTATGGCTACACCTTC	TRBV23-1	TRBJ1-2	-	-
CASSIPTGPSGNTIYF	TGTGCCAGCAGCATACCGACAGGGCCCTCTGGAAACACCATATATTTT	TRBV28	TRBJ1-3	TRBD1	-